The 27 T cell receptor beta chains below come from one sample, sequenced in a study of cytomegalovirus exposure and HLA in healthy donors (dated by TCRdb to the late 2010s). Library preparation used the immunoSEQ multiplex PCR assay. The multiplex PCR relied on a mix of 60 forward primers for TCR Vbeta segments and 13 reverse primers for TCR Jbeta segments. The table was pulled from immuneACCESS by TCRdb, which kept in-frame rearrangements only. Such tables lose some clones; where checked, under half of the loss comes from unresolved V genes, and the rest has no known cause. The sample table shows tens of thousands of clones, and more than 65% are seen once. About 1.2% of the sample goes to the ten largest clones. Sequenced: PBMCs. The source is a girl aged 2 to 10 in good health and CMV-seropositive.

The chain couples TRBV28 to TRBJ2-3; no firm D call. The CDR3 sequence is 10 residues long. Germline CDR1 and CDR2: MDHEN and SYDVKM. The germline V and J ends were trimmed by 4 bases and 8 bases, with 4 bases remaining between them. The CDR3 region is CASSSVTQYF. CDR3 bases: TGTGCCAGCAGTTCAGTTACGCAGTATTTT.

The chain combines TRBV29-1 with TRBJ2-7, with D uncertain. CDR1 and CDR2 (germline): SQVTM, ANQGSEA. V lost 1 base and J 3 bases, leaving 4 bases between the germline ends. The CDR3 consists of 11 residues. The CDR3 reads CSVEGHYEQYF. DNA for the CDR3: TGCAGCGTTGAAGGGCACTACGAGCAGTACTTC.

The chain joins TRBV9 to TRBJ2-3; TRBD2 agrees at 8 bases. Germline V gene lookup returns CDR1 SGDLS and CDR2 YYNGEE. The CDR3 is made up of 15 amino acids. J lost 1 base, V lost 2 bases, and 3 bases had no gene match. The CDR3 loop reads CASSVGGAGTDTQYF. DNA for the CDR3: TGTGCCAGCAGCGTCGGGGGGGCGGGCACAGATACGCAGTATTTT.

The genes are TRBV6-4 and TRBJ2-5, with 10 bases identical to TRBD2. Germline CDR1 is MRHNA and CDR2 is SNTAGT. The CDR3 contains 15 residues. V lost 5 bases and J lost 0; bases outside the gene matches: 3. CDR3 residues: CASSRTSGNQETQYF. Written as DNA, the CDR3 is TGTGCCAGCAGTAGGACTAGCGGCAACCAAGAGACCCAGTACTTC.

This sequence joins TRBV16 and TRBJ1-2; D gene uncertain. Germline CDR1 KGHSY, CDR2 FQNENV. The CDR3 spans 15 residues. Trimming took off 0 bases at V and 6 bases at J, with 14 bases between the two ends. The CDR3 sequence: CASSQSGKGGDGYTF. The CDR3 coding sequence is TGTGCCAGCAGCCAATCCGGGAAGGGAGGCGATGGCTACACCTTC.

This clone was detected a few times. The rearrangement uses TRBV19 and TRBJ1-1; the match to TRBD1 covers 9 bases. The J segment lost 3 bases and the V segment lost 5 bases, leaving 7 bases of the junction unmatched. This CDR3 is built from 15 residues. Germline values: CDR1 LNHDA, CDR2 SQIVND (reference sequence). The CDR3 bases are TGTGCCAGTAGTTCCCCAGACAGGGGGTACACTGAAGCTTTCTTT. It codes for CASSSPDRGYTEAFF.

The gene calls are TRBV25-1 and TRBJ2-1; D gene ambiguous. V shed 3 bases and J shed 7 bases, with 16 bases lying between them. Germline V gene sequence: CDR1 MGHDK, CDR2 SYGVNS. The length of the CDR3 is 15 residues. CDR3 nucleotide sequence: TGTGCCAGCAGTGACACATTAAAGACTGATAATGAGCAGTTCTTC. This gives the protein CASSDTLKTDNEQFF.

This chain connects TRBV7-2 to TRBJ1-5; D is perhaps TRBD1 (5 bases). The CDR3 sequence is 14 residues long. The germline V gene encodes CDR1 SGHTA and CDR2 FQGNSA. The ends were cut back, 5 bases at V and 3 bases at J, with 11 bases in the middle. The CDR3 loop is CASSRWGDNQPQHF. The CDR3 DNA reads TGTGCCAGCAGCCGGTGGGGGGACAATCAGCCCCAGCATTTT.

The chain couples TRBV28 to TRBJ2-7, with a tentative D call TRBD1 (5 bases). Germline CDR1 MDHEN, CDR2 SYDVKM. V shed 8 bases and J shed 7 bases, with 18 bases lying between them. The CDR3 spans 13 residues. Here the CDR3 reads CASQSSGLREQYF. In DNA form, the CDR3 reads TGTGCCAGCCAATCCTCAGGGCTAAGGGAGCAGTACTTC.

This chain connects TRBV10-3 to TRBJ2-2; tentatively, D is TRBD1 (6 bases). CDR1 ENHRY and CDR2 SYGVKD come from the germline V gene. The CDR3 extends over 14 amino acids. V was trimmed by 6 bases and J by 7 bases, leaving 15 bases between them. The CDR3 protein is CAIRVGAQVGELFF. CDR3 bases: TGTGCCATCAGGGTGGGGGCGCAGGTCGGGGAGCTGTTTTTT.

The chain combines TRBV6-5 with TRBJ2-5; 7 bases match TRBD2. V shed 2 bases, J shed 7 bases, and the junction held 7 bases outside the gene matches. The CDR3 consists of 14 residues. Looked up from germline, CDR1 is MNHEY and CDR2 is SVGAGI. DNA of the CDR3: TGTGCCAGCAGTTACAGGCTAGCGGACGGGACCCAGTACTTC. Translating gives CASSYRLADGTQYF.

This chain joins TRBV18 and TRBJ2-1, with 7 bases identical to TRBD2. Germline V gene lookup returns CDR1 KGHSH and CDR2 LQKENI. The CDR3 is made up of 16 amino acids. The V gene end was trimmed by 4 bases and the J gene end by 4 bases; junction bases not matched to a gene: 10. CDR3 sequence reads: CASSLAPSGVYNEQFF. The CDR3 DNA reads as TGTGCCAGCTCACTAGCGCCCAGCGGGGTATACAATGAGCAGTTCTTC.

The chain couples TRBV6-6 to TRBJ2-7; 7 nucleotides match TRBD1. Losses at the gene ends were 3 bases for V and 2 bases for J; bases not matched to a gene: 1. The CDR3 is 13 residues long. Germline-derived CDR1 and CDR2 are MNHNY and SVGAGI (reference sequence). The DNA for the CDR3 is TGTGCCAGCAGTTATCAGGGGGCCTACGAGCAGTACTTC. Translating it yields CASSYQGAYEQYF.

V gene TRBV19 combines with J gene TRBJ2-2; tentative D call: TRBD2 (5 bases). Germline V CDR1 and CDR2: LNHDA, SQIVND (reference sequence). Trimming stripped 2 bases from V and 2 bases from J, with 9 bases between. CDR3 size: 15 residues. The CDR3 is CASSITRVNTGELFF. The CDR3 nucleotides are TGTGCCAGTAGTATAACGAGGGTAAACACCGGGGAGCTGTTTTTT.

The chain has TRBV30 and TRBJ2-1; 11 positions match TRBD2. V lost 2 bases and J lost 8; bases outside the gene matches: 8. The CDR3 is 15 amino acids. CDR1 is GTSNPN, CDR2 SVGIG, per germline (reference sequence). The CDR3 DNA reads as TGTGCCTGGAGTCCCGGACTAGCGGGTGGGGATGAGCAGTTCTTC. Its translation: CAWSPGLAGGDEQFF.

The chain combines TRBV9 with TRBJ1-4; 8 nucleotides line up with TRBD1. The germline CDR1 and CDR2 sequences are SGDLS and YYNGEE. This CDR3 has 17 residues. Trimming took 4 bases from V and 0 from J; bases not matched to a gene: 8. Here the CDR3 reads CASSLTGGQATNEKLFF. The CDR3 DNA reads TGTGCCAGCAGCCTCACGGGGGGACAGGCAACTAATGAAAAACTGTTTTTT.

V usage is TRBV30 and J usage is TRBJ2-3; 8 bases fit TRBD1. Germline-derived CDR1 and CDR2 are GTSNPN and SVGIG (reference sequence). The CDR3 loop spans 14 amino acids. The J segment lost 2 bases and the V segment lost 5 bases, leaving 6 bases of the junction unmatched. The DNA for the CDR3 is TGTGCCTGGGCGGGGACAGGACACACAGATACGCAGTATTTT. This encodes CAWAGTGHTDTQYF.

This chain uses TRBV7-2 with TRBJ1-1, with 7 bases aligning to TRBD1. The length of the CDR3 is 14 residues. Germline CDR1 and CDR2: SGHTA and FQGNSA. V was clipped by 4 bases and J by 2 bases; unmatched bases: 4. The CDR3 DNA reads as TGTGCCAGCAGCTGGGGACAGCTTAACACTGAAGCTTTCTTT. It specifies CASSWGQLNTEAFF.

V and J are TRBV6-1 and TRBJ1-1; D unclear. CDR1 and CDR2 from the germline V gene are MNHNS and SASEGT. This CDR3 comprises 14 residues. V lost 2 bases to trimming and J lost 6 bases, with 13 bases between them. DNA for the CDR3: TGTGCCAGCAGTGAAACAGCCGGTTGGCCTGAAGCTTTCTTT. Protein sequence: CASSETAGWPEAFF.

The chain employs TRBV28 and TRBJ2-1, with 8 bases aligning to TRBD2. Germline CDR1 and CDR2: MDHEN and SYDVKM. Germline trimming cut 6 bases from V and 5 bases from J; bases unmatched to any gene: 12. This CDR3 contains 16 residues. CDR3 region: CASSRYLAGGHNEQFF. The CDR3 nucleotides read TGTGCCAGCAGCCGGTATCTGGCGGGAGGTCACAATGAGCAGTTCTTC.

The chain's CDR3 is CASSIGQEIFNYGYTF. The DNA for the CDR3 is TGCGCCAGCAGCATCGGACAGGAGATATTTAACTATGGCTACACCTTC. J is TRBJ1-2 and V is TRBV5-1, with TRBD1 matching 7 bases. Germline values: CDR1 SGHRS, CDR2 YFSETQ. This CDR3 is 16 amino acids long. Trimming at V came to 4 bases and at J to 1 base, leaving 10 bases not matched to a gene.

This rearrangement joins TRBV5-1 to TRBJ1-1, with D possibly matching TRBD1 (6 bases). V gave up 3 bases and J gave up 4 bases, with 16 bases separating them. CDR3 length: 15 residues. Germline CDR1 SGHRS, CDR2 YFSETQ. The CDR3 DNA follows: TGCGCCAGCAGCTCGGACAGTCGGCCGATCACTGAAGCTTTCTTT. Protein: CASSSDSRPITEAFF.

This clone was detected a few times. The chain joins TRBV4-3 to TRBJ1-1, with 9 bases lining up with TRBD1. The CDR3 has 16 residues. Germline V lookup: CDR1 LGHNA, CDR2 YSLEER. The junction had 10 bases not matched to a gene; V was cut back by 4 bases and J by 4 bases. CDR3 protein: CASSPGQGELGTEAFF. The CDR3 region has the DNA TGCGCCAGCAGCCCGGGACAGGGCGAACTGGGCACTGAAGCTTTCTTT.

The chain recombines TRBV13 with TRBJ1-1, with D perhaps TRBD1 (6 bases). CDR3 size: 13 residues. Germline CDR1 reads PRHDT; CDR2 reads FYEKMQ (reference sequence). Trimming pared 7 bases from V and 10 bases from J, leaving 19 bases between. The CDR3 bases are TGTGCCAGCACCGGGACATATCAATCAGGAGCTTTCTTT. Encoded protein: CASTGTYQSGAFF.

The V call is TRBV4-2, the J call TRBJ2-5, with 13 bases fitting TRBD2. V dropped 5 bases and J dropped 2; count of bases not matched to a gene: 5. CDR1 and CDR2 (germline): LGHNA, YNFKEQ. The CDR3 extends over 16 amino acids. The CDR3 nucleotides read TGTGCCAGCAGCACACTAGCGGGGGGGGAGCAAGAGACCCAGTACTTC. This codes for CASSTLAGGEQETQYF.

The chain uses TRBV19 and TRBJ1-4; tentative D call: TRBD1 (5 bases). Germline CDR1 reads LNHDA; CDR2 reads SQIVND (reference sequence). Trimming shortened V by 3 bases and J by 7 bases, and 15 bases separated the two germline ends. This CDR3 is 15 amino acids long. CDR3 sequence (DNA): TGTGCCAGTAGTATCCTAGGGGCGCCGGGTGAAAAACTGTTTTTT. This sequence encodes CASSILGAPGEKLFF.

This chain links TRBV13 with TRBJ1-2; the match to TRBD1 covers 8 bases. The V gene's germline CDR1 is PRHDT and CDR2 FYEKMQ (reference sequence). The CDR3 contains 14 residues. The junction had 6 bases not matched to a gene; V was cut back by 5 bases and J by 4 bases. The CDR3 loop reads CASSPGTGTYGYTF. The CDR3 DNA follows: TGTGCCAGCAGCCCCGGGACAGGCACCTATGGCTACACCTTC.